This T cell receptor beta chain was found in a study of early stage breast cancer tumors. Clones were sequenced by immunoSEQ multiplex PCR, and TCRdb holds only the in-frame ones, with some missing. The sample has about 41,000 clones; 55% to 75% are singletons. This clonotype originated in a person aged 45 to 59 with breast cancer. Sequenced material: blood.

The CDR3 sequence: CASSNNRGPEATNEKLFF. The CDR3 nucleotides read TGTGCCAGCAGTAACAACAGGGGGCCTGAGGCAACTAATGAAAAACTGTTTTTT. The genes are TRBV25-1 and TRBJ1-4, with 9 bases lining up with TRBD1. Per germline, CDR1 MGHDK and CDR2 SYGVNS. The CDR3 spans 18 residues. V lost 5 bases, J lost 0 bases, and 10 bases stayed unmatched.